The clone carrying this T cell receptor (beta chain) has a single count. No antigen is known for it. Following extraction, RNA underwent reverse transcription to cDNA, which served as the sequencing template. TCRdb's copy holds only in-frame clones and misses some; the assay was immunoSEQ multiplex PCR. The sample carries 150,000 to 200,000 clones, about 63% recorded once. The data were obtained in a study of CD8+ T cells in alopecia areata. Across the study: Patients in the treated group were given tofacitinib by mouth, 5 to 10 mg twice a day.

The study, taken as a whole, reports: Possibly because of HLA-related factors, TCR sharing was less clear across patients than in mice. Normal scalp showed lower clonality than lesional scalp, especially alopecia totalis/universalis.

Germline V gene lookup returns CDR1 GTSNPN and CDR2 SVGIG (reference sequence). The V gene lost 4 bases and the J gene lost 6 bases, with 7 bases spanning the gap. CDR3 length equals 11 residues. The rearrangement joins TRBV30 to TRBJ2-1; D remains ambiguous. The sequenced sample was CD4+ T cells sorted from blood, obtained at week 0. The sequence came from a human donor with alopecia areata. CDR3 in DNA: TGTGCCTGGACTTCACCCAATGAGCAGTTCTTC. It translates to CAWTSPNEQFF.